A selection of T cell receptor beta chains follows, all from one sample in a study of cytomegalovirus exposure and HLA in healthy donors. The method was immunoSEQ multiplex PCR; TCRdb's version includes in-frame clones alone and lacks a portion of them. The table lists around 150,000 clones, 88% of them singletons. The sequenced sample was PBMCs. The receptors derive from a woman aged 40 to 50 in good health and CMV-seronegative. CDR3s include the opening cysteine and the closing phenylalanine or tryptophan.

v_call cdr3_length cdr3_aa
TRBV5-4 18 CASSPRNASGGTPYEQYF
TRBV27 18 CASRPPRGAGFDTDTQYF
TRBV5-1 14 CASSSRDFQETQYF
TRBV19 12 CASSFWRGEQYF
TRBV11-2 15 CASSSTTGGGEKLFF
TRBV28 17 CASRRGAGGPSTGELFF
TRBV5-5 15 CASSSGDSSSYEQYF
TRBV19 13 CASGTGIRETQYF
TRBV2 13 CASSQDNYNEQFF
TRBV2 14 CASSARTGGDTQYF
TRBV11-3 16 CASSLGGSGGYNEQFF
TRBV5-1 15 CASSLGSDRGETQYF
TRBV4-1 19 CASSLQWTNPYLMNTEAFF
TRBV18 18 CASSPQDRGTSGANVLTF
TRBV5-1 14 CASSLSSSYNEQFF
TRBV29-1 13 CSVYGRREGEQFF
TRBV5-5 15 CASSLESLAGYEQYF
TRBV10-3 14 CAIGGTGGNQPQHF
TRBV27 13 CASSSQFTGELFF
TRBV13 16 CASLLAPGLADNEQFF
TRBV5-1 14 CASSLSLAGNEQFF
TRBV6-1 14 CASTSTRGGYEQYF
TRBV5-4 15 CASSLRLAGGNEQFF
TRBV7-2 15 CASSSDRGSNQPQHF
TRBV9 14 CASSVGQGVDEAFF
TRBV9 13 CARTSGCTDTQYF
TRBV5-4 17 CASSWKVAGEGQETQYF
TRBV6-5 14 CASSYKGFSYEQYF
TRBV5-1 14 CASSFGALVNEQFF
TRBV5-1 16 CASSLATSGPTGELFF
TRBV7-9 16 CSSSSASGLMNTEAFF
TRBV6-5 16 CASSFRDTSTNEKLFF
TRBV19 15 CASSPTAPGAQPQHF
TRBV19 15 CASSSPATINQPQHF
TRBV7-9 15 CASTSYQRGAYEQYF
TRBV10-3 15 CAISDHSGGTDTQYF
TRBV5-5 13 CASSLRTAYEQYF
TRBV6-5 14 CASSAAGSSYEQYF
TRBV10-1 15 CASSDNRGGTETQYF
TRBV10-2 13 CASSDRGRYEQYF